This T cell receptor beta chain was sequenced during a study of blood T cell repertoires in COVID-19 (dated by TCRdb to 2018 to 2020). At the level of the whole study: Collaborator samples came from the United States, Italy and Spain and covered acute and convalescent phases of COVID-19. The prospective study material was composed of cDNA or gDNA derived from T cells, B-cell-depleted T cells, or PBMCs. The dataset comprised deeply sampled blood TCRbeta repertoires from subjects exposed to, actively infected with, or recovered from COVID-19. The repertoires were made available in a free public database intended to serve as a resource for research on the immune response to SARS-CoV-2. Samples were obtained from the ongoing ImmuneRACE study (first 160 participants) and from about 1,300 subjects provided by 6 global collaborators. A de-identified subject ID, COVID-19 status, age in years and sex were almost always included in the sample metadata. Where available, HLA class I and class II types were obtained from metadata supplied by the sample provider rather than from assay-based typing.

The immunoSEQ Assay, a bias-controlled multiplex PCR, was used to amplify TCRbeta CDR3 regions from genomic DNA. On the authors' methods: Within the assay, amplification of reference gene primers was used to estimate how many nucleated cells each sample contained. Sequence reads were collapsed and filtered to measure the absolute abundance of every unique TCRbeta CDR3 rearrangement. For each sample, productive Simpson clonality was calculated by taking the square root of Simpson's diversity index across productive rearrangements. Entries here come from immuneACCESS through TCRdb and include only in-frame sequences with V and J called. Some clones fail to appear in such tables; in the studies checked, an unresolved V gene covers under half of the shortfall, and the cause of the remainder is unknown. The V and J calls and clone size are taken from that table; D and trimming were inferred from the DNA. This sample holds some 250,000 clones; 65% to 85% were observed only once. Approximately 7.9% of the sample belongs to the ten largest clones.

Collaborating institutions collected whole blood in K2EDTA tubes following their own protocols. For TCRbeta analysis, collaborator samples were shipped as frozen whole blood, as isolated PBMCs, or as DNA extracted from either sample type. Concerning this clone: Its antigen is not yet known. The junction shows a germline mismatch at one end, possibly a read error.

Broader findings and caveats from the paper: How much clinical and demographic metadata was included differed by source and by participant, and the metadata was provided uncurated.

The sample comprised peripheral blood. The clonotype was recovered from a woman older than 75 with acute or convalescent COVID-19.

The DNA is as follows: TGTGCCAGCAGTTTGGGGACACCCAGCTCCTACAATGAGCAGTTCTTC. Its protein product is CASSLGTPSSYNEQFF. This chain joins TRBV5-4 to TRBJ2-1; the D gene is perhaps TRBD1, on 6 matching bases. CDR3 length: 16 amino acids, cysteine to phenylalanine. CDR3 DNA only is kept here, 48 bases in frame from base 1. CDR1 and CDR2 are read off the germline V gene (reference sequence) as SGHNT and YYREEE.